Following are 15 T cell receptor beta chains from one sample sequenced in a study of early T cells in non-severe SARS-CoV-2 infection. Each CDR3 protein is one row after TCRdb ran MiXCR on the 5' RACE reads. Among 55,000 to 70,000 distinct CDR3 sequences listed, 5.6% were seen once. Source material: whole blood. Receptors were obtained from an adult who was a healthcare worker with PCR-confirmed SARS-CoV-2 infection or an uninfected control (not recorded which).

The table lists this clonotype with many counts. CDR3 bases: TGCAGTGCTAGATCTGGTTATAGCGGGAGAGGGGTCAATGAGCAGTTCTTC. Translating it yields CSARSGYSGRGVNEQFF. The chain uses TRBV20-1 and TRBJ2-1; 9 nucleotides align to TRBD2. Germline assignment: CDR1 DFQATT and CDR2 SNEGSKA (reference sequence). The CDR3 length is 17 residues. Germline trimming cut 2 bases from V and 6 bases from J; bases unmatched to any gene: 14.

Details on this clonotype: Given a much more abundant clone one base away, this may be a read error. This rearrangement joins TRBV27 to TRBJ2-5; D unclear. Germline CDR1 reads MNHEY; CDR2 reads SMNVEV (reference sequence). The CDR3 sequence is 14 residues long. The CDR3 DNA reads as TGTGCCGGCAGTCTCAGCATCCTTACAGAGACCCAGTACTTC. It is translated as CAGSLSILTETQYF.

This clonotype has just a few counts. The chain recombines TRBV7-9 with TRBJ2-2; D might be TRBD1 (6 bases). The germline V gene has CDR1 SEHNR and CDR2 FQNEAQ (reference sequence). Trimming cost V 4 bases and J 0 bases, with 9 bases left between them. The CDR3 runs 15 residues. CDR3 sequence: CASSWGQANTGELFF. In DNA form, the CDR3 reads TGTGCCAGCAGCTGGGGACAAGCGAACACCGGGGAGCTGTTTTTT.

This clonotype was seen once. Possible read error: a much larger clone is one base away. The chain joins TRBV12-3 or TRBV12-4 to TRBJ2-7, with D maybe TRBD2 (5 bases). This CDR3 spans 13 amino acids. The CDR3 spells CASSPGSSYEQHF. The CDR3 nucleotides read TGTGCCAGCAGCCCGGGGAGCTCCTACGAGCAGCACTTC.

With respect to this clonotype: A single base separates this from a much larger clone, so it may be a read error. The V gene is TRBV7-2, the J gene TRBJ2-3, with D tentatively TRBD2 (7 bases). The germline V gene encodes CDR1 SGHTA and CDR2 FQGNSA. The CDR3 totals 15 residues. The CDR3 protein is CANSVRGRVADTQYF. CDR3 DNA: TGTGCCAACAGCGTGCGGGGGCGGGTGGCAGATACGCAGTATTTT.

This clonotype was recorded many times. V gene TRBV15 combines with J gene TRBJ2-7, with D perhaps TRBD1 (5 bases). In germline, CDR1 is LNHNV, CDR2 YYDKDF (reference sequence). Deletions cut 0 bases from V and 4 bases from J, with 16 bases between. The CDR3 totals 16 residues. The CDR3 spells CATSREGISKGYEQYF. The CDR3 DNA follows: TGTGCCACCAGCAGAGAGGGGATATCCAAGGGGTACGAGCAGTACTTC.

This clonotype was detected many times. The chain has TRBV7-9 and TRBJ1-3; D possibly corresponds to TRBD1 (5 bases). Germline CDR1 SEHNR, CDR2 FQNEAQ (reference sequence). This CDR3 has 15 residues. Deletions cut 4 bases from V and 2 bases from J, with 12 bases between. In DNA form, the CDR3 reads TGTGCCAGCAGCTATCAGGGCGCCCCTGGAAACACCATATATTTT. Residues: CASSYQGAPGNTIYF.

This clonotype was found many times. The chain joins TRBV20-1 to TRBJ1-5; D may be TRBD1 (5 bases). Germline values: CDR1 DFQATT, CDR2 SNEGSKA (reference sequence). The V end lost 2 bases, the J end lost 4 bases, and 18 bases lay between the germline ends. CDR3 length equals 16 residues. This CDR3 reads CSARSAGRSRNQPQHF. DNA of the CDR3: TGCAGTGCTAGATCCGCGGGACGTAGTAGAAATCAGCCCCAGCATTTT.

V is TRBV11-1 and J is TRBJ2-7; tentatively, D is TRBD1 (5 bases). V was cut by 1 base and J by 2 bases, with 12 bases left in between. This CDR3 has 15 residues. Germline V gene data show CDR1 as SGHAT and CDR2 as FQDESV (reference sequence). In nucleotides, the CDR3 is TGTGCCAGCAGCTTAGGGACAACGCTTACCTACGAGCAGTACTTC. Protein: CASSLGTTLTYEQYF. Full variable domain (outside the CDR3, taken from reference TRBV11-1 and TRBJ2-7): EAEVAQSPRYKITEKSQAVAFWCDPISGHATLYWYRQILGQGPELLVQFQDESVVDDSQLPKDRFSAERLKGVDSTLKIQPAELGDSAMYLCASSLGTTLTYEQYFGPGTRLTVT.

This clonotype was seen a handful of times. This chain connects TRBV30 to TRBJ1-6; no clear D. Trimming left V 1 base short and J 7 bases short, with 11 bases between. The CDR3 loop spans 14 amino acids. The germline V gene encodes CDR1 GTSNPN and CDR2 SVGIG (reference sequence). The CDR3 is CAWSAVATNSPLHF. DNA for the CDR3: TGTGCCTGGAGTGCAGTGGCAACGAATTCACCCCTCCACTTT.

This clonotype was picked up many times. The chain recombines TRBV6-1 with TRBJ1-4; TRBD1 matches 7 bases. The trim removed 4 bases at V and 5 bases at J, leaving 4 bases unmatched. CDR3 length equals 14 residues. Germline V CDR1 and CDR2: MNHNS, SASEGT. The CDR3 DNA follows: TGTGCCAGCAGTGCGGGGACAGAGAATGAAAAACTGTTTTTT. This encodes CASSAGTENEKLFF.

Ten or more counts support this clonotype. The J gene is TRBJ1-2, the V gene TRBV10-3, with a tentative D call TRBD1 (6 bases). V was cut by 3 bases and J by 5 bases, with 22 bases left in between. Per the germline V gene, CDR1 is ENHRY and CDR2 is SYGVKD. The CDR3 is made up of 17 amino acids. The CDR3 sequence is CAISERDTRALKYGYTF. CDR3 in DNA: TGTGCCATCAGTGAAAGGGACACCCGGGCCCTAAAATATGGCTACACCTTC.

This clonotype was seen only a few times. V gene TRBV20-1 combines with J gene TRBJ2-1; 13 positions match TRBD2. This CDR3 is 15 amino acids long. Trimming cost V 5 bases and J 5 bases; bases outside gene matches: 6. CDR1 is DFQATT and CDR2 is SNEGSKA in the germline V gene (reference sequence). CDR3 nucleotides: TGCAGTGCTTTAGGACTAGCGGGGGACCACAATGAGCAGTTCTTC. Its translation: CSALGLAGDHNEQFF.

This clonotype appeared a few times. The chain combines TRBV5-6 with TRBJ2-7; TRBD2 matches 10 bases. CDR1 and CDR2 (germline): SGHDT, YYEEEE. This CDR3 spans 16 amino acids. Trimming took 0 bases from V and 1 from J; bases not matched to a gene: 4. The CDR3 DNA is TGTGCCAGCAGCTTGGGCGGACTAGCGGCTTCCTACGAGCAGTACTTC. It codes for CASSLGGLAASYEQYF.

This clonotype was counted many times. CDR3 amino acids: CSASGGGPYNEQFF. The CDR3 nucleotides read TGCAGTGCTAGCGGGGGTGGACCCTACAATGAGCAGTTCTTC. The rearrangement links TRBV20-1 to TRBJ2-1, with a weak D call TRBD2 (6 bases). Between the trimmed V and J ends, which lost 3 bases and 2 bases, there was a span of 11 bases. CDR1 DFQATT and CDR2 SNEGSKA come from the germline V gene (reference sequence). CDR3 length equals 14 residues.